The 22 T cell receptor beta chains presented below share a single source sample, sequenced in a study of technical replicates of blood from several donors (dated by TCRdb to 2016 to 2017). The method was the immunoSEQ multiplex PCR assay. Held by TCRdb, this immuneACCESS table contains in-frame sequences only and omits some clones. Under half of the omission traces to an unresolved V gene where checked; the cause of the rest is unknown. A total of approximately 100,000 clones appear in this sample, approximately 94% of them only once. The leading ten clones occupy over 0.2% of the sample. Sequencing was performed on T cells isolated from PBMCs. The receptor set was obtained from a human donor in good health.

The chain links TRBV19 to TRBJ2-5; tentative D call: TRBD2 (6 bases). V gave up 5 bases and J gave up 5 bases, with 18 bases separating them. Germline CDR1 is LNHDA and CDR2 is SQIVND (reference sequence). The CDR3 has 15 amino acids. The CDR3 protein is CASSPSAGSIETQYF. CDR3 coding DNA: TGTGCCAGTAGTCCTAGCGCAGGGTCGATCGAGACCCAGTACTTC.

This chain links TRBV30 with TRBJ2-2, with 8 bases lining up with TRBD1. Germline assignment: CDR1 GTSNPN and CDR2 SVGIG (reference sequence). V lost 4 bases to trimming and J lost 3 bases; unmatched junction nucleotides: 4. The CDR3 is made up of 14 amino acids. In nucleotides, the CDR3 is TGTGCCTGGACGTCGGACAGGGACACCGGGGAGCTGTTTTTT. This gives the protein CAWTSDRDTGELFF.

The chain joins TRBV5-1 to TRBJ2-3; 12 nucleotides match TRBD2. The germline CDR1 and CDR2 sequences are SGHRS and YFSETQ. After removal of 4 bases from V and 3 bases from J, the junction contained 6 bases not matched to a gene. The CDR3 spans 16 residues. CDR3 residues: CASSRTSGALTDTQYF. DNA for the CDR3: TGCGCCAGCAGCCGGACTAGCGGGGCACTTACAGATACGCAGTATTTT.

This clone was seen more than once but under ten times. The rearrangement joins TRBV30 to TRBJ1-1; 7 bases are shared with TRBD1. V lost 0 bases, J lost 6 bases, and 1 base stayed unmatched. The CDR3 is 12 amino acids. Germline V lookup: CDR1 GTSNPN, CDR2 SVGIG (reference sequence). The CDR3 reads CAWSVGGPEAFF. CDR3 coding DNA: TGTGCCTGGAGTGTAGGGGGCCCTGAAGCTTTCTTT.

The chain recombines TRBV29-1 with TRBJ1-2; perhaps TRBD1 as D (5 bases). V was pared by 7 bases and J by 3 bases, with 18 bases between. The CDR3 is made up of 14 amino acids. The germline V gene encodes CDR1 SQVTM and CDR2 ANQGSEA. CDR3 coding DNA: TGCAGCGCCCAACGCCAGGGTTTGGACTATGGCTACACCTTC. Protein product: CSAQRQGLDYGYTF.

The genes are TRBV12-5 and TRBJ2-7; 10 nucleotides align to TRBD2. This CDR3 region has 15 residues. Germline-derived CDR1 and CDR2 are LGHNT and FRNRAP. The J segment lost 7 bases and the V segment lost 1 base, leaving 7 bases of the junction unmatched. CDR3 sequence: CASGLALAGEGEQYF. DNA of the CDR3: TGTGCTAGTGGTTTGGCTCTAGCGGGAGAGGGGGAGCAGTACTTC. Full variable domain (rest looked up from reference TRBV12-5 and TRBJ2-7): DARVTQTPRHKVTEMGQEVTMRCQPILGHNTVFWYRQTMMQGLELLAYFRNRAPLDDSGMPKDRFSAEMPDATLATLKIQPSEPRDSAVYFCASGLALAGEGEQYFGPGTRLTVT.

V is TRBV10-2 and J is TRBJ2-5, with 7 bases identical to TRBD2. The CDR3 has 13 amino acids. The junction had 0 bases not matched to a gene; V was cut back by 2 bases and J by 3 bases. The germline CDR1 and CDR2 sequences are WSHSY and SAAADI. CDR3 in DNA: TGCGCCAGCAGTGAGGCGGGGGAAGAGACCCAGTACTTC. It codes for CASSEAGEETQYF.

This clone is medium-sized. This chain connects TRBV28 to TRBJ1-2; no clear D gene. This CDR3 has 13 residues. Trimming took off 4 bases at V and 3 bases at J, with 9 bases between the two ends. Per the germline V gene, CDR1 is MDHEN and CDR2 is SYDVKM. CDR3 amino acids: CASSSNWYYGYTF. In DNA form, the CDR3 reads TGTGCCAGCAGTTCTAACTGGTACTATGGCTACACCTTC.

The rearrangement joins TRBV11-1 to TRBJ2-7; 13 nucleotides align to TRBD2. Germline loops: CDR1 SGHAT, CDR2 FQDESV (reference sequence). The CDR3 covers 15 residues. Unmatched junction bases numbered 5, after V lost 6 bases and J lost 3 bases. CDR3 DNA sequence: TGTGCCAGCAGGGCCGGGACTAGCGGGAACTACGAGCAGTACTTC. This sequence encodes CASRAGTSGNYEQYF.

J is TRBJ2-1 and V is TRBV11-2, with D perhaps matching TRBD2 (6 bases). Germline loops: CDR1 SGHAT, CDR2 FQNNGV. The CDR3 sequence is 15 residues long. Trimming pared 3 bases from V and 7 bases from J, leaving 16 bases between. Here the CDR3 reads CASSFNEAGNNEQFF. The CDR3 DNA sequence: TGTGCCAGCAGCTTCAACGAGGCGGGGAATAATGAGCAGTTCTTC.

The CDR3 here is CATRGPDTQYF. The CDR3 bases are TGTGCCACCAGGGGCCCAGATACGCAGTATTTT. J is TRBJ2-3 and V is TRBV7-9, with D tentatively TRBD1 (6 bases). Trimming stripped 10 bases from V and 4 bases from J, with 9 bases between. This CDR3 has 11 residues. Germline lookup yields CDR1 SEHNR and CDR2 FQNEAQ (reference sequence).

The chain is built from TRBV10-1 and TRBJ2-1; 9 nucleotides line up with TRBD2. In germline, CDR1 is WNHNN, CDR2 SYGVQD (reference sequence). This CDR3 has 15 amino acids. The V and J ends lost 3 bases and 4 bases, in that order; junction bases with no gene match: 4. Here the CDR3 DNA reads TGCGCCAGCAGTGAAGGAGCGGGGGGATACAATGAGCAGTTCTTC. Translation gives CASSEGAGGYNEQFF.

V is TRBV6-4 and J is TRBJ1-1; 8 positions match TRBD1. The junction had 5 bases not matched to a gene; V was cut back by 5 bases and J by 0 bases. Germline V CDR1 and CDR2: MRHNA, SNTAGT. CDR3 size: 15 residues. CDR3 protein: CASSLNRGLNTEAFF. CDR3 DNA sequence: TGTGCCAGCAGTCTGAACAGGGGGTTGAACACTGAAGCTTTCTTT.

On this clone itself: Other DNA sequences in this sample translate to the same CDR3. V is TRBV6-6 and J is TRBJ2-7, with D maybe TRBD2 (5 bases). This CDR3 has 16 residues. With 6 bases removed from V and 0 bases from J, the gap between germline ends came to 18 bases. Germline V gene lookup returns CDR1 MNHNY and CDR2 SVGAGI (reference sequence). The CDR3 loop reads CASSRGAAGLSYEQYF. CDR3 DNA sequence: TGTGCCAGCAGCCGAGGCGCGGCGGGTCTCTCCTACGAGCAGTACTTC.

CDR3 in DNA: TGTGCCAGCACCGGAACTAAAAACCCGAGCACAGATACGCAGTATTTT. Residues: CASTGTKNPSTDTQYF. The chain recombines TRBV5-4 with TRBJ2-3; D is uncertain. This CDR3 is 16 amino acids long. The V and J ends lost 6 bases and 0 bases respectively, with 17 bases between them. CDR1 SGHNT and CDR2 YYREEE come from the germline V gene (reference sequence).

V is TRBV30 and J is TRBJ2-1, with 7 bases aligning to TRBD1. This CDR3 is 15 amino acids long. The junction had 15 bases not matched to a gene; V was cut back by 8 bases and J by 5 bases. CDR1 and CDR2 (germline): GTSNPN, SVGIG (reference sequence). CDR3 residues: CAGGPGQKGNNEQFF. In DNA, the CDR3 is TGTGCCGGGGGTCCGGGACAGAAGGGAAACAATGAGCAGTTCTTC.

CDR3 loop: CASSPRTGSNEKLFF. DNA of the CDR3: TGTGCCAGCAGTCCAAGGACAGGGAGTAATGAAAAACTGTTTTTT. This rearrangement joins TRBV6-5 to TRBJ1-4; TRBD1 agrees at 8 bases. CDR3 length: 15 amino acids. Trimming took 5 bases from V and 4 from J; bases not matched to a gene: 6. The germline V gene has CDR1 MNHEY and CDR2 SVGAGI.

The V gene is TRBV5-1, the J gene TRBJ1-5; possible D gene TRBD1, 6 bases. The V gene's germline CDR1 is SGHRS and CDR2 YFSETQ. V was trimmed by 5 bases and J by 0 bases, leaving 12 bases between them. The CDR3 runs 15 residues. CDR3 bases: TGCGCCAGCAGTTTGACAGGATATAGCAATCAGCCCCAGCATTTT. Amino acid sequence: CASSLTGYSNQPQHF.

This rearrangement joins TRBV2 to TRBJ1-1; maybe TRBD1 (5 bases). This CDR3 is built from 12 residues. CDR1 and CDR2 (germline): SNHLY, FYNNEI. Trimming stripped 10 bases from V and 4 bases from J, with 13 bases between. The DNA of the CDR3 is TGTGCCACAAAGACGGACACCACTGAAGCTTTCTTT. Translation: CATKTDTTEAFF.

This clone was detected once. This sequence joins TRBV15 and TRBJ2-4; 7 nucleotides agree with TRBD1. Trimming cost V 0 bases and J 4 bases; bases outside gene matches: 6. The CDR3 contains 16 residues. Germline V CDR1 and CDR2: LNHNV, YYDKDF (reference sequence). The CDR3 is CATSRDRAGGKNIQYF. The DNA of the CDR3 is TGTGCCACCAGCAGAGATAGGGCAGGGGGTAAAAACATTCAGTACTTC.

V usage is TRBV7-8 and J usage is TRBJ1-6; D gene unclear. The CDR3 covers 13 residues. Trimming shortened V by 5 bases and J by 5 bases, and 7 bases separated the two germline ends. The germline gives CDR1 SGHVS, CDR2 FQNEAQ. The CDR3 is CASSATNNSPLHF. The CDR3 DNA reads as TGTGCCAGCAGCGCGACTAATAATTCACCCCTCCACTTT.

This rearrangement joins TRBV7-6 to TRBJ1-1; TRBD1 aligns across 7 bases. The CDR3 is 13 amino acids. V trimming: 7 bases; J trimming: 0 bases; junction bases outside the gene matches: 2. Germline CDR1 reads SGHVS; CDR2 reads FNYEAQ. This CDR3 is CASKGQLNTEAFF. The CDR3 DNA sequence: TGTGCCAGCAAGGGACAGTTGAACACTGAAGCTTTCTTT. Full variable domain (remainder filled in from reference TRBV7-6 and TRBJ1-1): GAGVSQSPRYKVTKRGQDVALRCDPISGHVSLYWYRQALGQGPEFLTYFNYEAQQDKSGLPNDRFSAERPEGSISTLTIQRTEQRDSAMYRCASKGQLNTEAFFGQGTRLTVV.